This T cell receptor (beta chain) was captured by sequencing in a study of blood T cell repertoires in COVID-19. Across the whole study: Whether acute or convalescent, the COVID-19 samples came from the United States, Italy and Spain.

In the authors' workflow: Amplification of reference gene primers provided the estimated nucleated cell counts. TCRdb's table, derived via immunoSEQ multiplex PCR, lists solely in-frame clones and lacks some. The V and J calls and the clone size are those of that table, but D and trimming were determined from the DNA. Among 50,000 to 65,000 clones listed, around 85% were seen once. The sample comprised peripheral blood. This receptor was taken from a human donor in a cohort sampled during active COVID-19.

The CDR3, as DNA: TGTGCCAGCAGCTTAATAGCGGGCGGCACAGATACGCAGTATTTT. Translation: CASSLIAGGTDTQYF. The rearrangement links TRBV7-6 to TRBJ2-3, with TRBD2 matching over 7 bases. V was pared by 2 bases and J by 1 base, with 3 bases of the junction left unmatched. The CDR3 runs to 15 residues. Germline lookup yields CDR1 SGHVS and CDR2 FNYEAQ.